The present T cell receptor (beta chain) was sequenced within a study of blood T cells in healthy people across ages. Regarding the study as a whole: The unknown donor CMV status may have confounded expanded clonotype changes.

As regards this clonotype: What it binds is not known. Germline and junction disagree at one end, which may indicate a read error.

Germline CDR1 ENHRY, CDR2 SYGVKD. The CDR3 length is 14 residues. The use of a sample-barcoded 5' primer and a J-beta primer mix characterized a second PCR of roughly 7 to 12 cycles. The template-switch adaptor was a 5' adaptor with 12 random nucleotides. It tagged each cDNA molecule. MiXCR, applied by TCRdb to the 5' RACE reads, yields one record per CDR3 protein. This table holds 850,000 to 1,000,000 distinct CDR3 sequences, roughly half found once. The V call is TRBV10-3, the J call TRBJ1-1; TRBD1 might be the D (6 bases). The specimen was blood. The receptor was isolated from an older woman in good health. For the CDR3, the DNA is TGCGCCATCAGTGAGTACGGGGGCGTGGGTGAAGCTTTCTTT. Translated: CAISEYGGVGEAFF.